This T cell receptor (beta chain) appears in the sequencing data of a study of Ad26.COV2.S vaccination and SARS-CoV-2 variants. For the study at large: The vaccine Ad26.COV2.S was put into the muscle once, or twice with 56 days between. Findings and limits, study-wide: Vaccinees and placebo recipients showed similar non-spike TCR breadth.

The CDR3 consists of 14 residues. Germline assignment: CDR1 SGHRS and CDR2 YFSETQ. Deletions cut 5 bases from V and 3 bases from J, with 11 bases between. Documented treatment: 15 to 20 received Ad26.COV2.S at low or high dose, single or two shots; several received placebo; per-sample allocation not given. Sampling was done on day 63 after the first vaccine or placebo injection. Donation came from an adult in Boston who was aged 18-55 years. Measured with immunoSEQ multiplex PCR; TCRdb has only the in-frame clones, and not every one. The sample carries about 680,000 clones, 70% to 90% recorded once. To note about this clone: The antigen is undetermined.

V usage is TRBV5-1 and J usage is TRBJ2-2; weak D call: TRBD1 (5 bases). This sequence originates from a person aged 18-60 years who received the Ad26.COV2.S COVID-19 vaccine or a placebo. Source: peripheral blood, taken in a trial of Ad26.COV2.S vaccine versus placebo. CDR3 region: CASSYDRYTGELFF. CDR3 sequence (DNA): TGCGCCAGCAGTTACGACAGATACACCGGGGAGCTGTTTTTT.